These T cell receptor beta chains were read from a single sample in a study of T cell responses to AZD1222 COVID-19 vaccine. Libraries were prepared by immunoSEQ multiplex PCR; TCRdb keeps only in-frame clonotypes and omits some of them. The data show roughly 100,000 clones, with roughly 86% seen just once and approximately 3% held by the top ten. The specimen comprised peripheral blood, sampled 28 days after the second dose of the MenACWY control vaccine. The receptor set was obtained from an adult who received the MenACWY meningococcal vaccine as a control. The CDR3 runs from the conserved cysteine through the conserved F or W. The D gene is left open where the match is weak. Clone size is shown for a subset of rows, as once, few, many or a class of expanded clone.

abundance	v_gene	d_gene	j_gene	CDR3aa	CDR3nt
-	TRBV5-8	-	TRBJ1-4	CASSLRAGEKLFF	TGTGCCAGCAGCTTAAGGGCAGGGGAAAAACTGTTTTTT
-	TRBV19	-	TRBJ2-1	CASSMAGSYNEQFF	TGTGCCAGTAGCATGGCGGGCTCCTACAATGAGCAGTTCTTC
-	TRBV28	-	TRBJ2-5	CASILPKSETQYF	TGTGCCAGCATTCTTCCAAAGTCCGAGACCCAGTACTTC
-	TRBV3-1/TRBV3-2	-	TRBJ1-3	CASTLRAASGNTIYF	TGTGCCAGCACACTAAGGGCAGCCTCTGGAAACACCATATATTTT
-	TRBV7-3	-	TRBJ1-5	CASSAPGQANQPQHF	TGTGCCAGCAGCGCACCCGGCCAGGCGAATCAGCCCCAGCATTTT
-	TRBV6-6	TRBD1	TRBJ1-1	CASIKGAQGNTEAFF	TGTGCCAGCATCAAGGGGGCGCAGGGAAACACTGAAGCTTTCTTT
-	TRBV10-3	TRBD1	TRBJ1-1	CAISLTGAEAFF	TGTGCCATCAGTTTGACAGGGGCTGAAGCTTTCTTT
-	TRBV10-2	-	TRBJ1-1	CSTTKERGGRTEAFF	TGCTCAACCACCAAGGAAAGGGGTGGGAGGACTGAAGCTTTCTTT
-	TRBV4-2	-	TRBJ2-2	CASSQDGISVGVGTGELFF	TGTGCCAGCAGCCAAGATGGTATCTCGGTGGGGGTAGGGACCGGGGAGCTGTTTTTT
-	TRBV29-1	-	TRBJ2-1	CSVDPEYNEQFF	TGCAGCGTTGACCCTGAATACAATGAGCAGTTCTTC
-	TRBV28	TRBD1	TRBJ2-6	CASTQGALSGANVLTF	TGTGCCAGCACCCAGGGGGCTCTGTCTGGGGCCAACGTCCTGACTTTC
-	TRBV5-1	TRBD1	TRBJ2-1	CASSEGGQGNEQFF	TGCGCCAGCAGCGAAGGTGGACAGGGGAATGAGCAGTTCTTC
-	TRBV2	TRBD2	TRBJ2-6	CASSKGSSAGAGANVLTF	TGTGCCAGCAGCAAAGGTTCGTCCGCGGGGGCTGGGGCCAACGTCCTGACTTTC
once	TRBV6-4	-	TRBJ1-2	CASSDLPPGRDGYTF	TGTGCCAGCAGTGACCTACCCCCGGGGAGGGATGGCTACACCTTC
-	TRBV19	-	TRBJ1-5	CASSPRKGRADQPQHF	TGTGCCAGTAGTCCTCGCAAAGGTCGCGCTGATCAGCCCCAGCATTTT
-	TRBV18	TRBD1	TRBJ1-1	CASSQNRGLMNTEAFF	TGTGCCAGCTCACAAAACAGGGGGCTCATGAACACTGAAGCTTTCTTT
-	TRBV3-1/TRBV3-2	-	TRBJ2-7	CASSETGVEQYF	TGTGCCAGCAGCGAAACGGGGGTCGAGCAGTACTTC
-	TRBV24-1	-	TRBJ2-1	CATSGPGPRSYNEQFF	TGTGCCACCAGTGGTCCGGGACCCCGCTCCTACAATGAGCAGTTCTTC
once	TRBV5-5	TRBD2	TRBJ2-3	CATRRGGAGDTQYF	TGTGCCACCCGCCGCGGGGGGGCCGGGGATACGCAGTATTTT
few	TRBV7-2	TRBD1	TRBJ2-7	CASSPGTGSSYEQYF	TGTGCCAGCAGCCCGGGGACAGGGTCCAGCTACGAGCAGTACTTC
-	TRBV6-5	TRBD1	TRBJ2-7	CASRHLTGGLEQYF	TGTGCCAGCAGACATCTGACAGGGGGCCTCGAGCAGTACTTC
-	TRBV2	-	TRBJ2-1	CASTPYNEQFF	TGTGCCAGCACCCCTTACAATGAGCAGTTCTTC
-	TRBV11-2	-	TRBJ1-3	CASSPQKMGNTIYF	TGTGCCAGCAGCCCTCAGAAGATGGGAAACACCATATATTTT
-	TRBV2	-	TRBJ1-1	CASSEQGEDTEAFF	TGTGCCAGCAGTGAACAGGGCGAGGACACTGAAGCTTTCTTT
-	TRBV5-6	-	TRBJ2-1	CASSLVAGVAYNEQFF	TGTGCCAGCAGCTTGGTGGCAGGAGTCGCCTACAATGAGCAGTTCTTC
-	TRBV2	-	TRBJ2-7	CASRSDTGYEQYF	TGTGCCAGCAGGTCCGACACGGGCTACGAGCAGTACTTC
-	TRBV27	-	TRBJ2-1	CASSLRLSTYNEQFF	TGTGCCAGCAGTTTACGACTCTCTACCTACAATGAGCAGTTCTTC
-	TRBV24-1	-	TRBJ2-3	CATSDSPTPVDTDTQYF	TGTGCCACCAGTGATTCCCCTACCCCGGTGGACACAGATACGCAGTATTTT
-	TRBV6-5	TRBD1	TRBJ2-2	CASSSDRGGTGELFF	TGTGCCAGCAGTTCAGACAGGGGAGGCACCGGGGAGCTGTTTTTT
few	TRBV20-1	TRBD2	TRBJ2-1	CSASRGTRQFF	TGCAGTGCTAGTCGGGGGACTAGGCAGTTCTTC
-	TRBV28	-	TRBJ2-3	CASSFVFIFGTDTQYF	TGTGCCAGCAGTTTCGTATTCATTTTTGGCACAGATACGCAGTATTTT
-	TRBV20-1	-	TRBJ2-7	CSASGPAPYEQYF	TGCAGTGCTAGTGGACCGGCGCCCTACGAGCAGTACTTC
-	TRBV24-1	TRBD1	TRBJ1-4	CATSGEQGAREKLFF	TGTGCCACCAGTGGTGAACAGGGGGCGCGAGAAAAACTGTTTTTT
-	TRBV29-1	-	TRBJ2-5	CSSGGDSGQETQYF	TGCAGCTCCGGGGGTGACAGCGGGCAAGAGACCCAGTACTTC
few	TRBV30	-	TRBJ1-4	CAWSDGNEKLFF	TGTGCCTGGAGTGACGGGAATGAAAAACTGTTTTTT
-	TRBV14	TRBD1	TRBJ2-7	CASSQGQGAKVIYEQYF	TGTGCCAGCAGCCAGGGACAGGGGGCAAAAGTTATCTACGAGCAGTACTTC
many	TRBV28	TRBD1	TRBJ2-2	CAHNRGANTGELFF	TGTGCCCACAACAGGGGCGCGAACACCGGGGAGCTGTTTTTT
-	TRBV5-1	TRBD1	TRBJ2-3	CASSLNQGAPFSTDTQYF	TGCGCCAGCAGCTTGAATCAGGGGGCCCCCTTTAGCACAGATACGCAGTATTTT
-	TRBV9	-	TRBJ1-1	CASSPPRGGATEAFF	TGTGCCAGCAGCCCACCAAGGGGGGGGGCCACTGAAGCTTTCTTT
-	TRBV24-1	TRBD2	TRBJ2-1	CATSEVAGPPNYNEQFF	TGTGCCACCAGTGAAGTAGCGGGGCCCCCTAACTACAATGAGCAGTTCTTC
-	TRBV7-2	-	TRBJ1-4	CASSLGPGTNEKLFF	TGTGCCAGCAGCTTAGGTCCCGGGACCAATGAAAAACTGTTTTTT
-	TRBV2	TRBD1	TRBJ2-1	CASGQGPYNEQFF	TGTGCCAGCGGACAGGGCCCTTACAATGAGCAGTTCTTC
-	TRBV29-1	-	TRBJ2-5	CSVERAMDSPQETQYF	TGCAGCGTTGAACGCGCTATGGACAGTCCCCAAGAGACCCAGTACTTC
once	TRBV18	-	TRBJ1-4	CASSPTRRGSNEKLFF	TGTGCCAGCTCACCCACACGGCGGGGGTCAAATGAAAAACTGTTTTTT
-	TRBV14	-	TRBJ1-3	CASSPLGAVGNTIYF	TGTGCCAGCAGCCCCCTCGGGGCTGTCGGAAACACCATATATTTT
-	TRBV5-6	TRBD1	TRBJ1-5	CASSKDRGRKDQPQHF	TGTGCCAGCAGCAAAGACAGGGGGCGTAAGGATCAGCCCCAGCATTTT
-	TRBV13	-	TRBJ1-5	CASSSGQFTNQPQHF	TGTGCCAGCAGCTCCGGACAGTTCACCAATCAGCCCCAGCATTTT
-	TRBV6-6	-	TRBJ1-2	CASSQDYGYTF	TGTGCCAGCAGTCAAGACTATGGCTACACCTTC
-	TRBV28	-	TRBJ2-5	CASSRYRVRQYF	TGTGCCAGCAGCCGGTACAGGGTACGCCAGTACTTC
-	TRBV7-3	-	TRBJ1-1	CASSLSGALNTEAFF	TGTGCCAGCAGCTTATCAGGGGCCCTGAACACTGAAGCTTTCTTT
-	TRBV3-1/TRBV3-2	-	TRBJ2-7	CASSQGAGGYEQYF	TGTGCCAGCAGCCAAGGGGCAGGAGGCTACGAGCAGTACTTC
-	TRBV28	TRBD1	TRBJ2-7	CASSQDRDRPYEQYF	TGTGCCAGCAGTCAGGACCGGGACAGACCCTACGAGCAGTACTTC
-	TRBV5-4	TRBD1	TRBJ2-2	CASSPGQGRTGELFF	TGTGCCAGCAGCCCAGGACAGGGTCGGACCGGGGAGCTGTTTTTT